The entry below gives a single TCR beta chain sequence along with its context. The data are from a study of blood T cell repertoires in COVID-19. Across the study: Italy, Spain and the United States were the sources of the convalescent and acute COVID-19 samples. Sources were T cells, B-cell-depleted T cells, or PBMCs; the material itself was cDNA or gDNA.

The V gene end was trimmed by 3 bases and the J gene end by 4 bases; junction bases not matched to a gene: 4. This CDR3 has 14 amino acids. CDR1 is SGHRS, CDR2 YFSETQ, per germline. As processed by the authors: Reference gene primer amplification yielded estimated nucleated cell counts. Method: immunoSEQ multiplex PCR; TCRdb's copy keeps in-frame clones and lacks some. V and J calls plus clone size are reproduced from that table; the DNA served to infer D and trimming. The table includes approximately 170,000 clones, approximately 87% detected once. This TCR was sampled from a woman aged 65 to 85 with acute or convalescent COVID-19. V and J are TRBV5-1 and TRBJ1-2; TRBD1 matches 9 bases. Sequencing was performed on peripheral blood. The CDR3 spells CASSSGTGTYGYTF. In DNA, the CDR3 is TGCGCCAGCAGCTCCGGGACAGGGACCTATGGCTACACCTTC. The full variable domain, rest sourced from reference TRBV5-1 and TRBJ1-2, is KAGVTQTPRYLIKTRGQQVTLSCSPISGHRSVSWYQQTPGQGLQFLFEYFSETQRNKGNFPGRFSGRQFSNSRSEMNVSTLELGDSALYLCASSSGTGTYGYTFGSGTRLTVV.